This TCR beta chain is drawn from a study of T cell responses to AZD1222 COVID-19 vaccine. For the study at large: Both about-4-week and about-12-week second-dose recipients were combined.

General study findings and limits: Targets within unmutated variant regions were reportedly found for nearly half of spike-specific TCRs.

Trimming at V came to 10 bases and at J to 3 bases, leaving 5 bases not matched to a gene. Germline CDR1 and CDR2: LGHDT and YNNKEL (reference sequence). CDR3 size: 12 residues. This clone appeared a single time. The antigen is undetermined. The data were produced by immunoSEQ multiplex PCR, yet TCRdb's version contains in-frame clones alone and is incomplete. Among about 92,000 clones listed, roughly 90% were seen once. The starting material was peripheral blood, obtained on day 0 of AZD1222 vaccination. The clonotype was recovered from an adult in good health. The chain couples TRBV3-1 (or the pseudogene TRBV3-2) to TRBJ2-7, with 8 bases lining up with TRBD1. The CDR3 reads CATGTGGYEQYF. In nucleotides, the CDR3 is TGTGCCACAGGGACAGGAGGCTACGAGCAGTACTTC.